Listed below are T cell receptor beta chains from one sample, sequenced in a study of identical twins. In TCRdb, the 5' RACE reads were re-called with MiXCR into one record per CDR3 protein. The table lists approximately 470,000 distinct CDR3 sequences, 12% to 15% of them singletons, with 0.52% in the top ten. This sample was shared with a second study, whose subject was yellow fever vaccine responses in identical twins.

Sequencing was performed on CD4+ T cells sorted from blood. The receptors stem from a woman under 30 in good health. The CDR3 runs from the conserved cysteine through the conserved F or W. The D gene is left open where the match is weak. Rows may omit the clone size; those that give it use once, few, many or a size class.

d_gene,j_gene,v_gene,abundance,CDR3nt,CDR3aa
-,TRBJ2-2,TRBV9,few,TGTGCCAGCAGCGTAGAGATGTTTGTGGGGACTCCCCCCGGGGAGCTGTTTTTT,CASSVEMFVGTPPGELFF
-,TRBJ2-7,TRBV4-3,-,TGCGCCAGCAGCCAAGTCGCGGGATGGGCCCACGAGCAGTACTTC,CASSQVAGWAHEQYF
TRBD1,TRBJ2-1,TRBV11-1,-,TGTGCCAGCACAAACCGGGACAGGTCCTACAATGAGCAGTTCTTC,CASTNRDRSYNEQFF
-,TRBJ2-1,TRBV10-1,-,TGCGCCAGCAGTGAACGGGGATACGAGCAGTTCTTC,CASSERGYEQFF
TRBD1,TRBJ2-2,TRBV29-1,many,TGCAGCGTTGGGGGTCGACAGGGGGCGAACACCGGGGAGCTGTTTTTT,CSVGGRQGANTGELFF
-,TRBJ2-5,TRBV11-2,few,TGTGCCAGCAGTTCAGGAGTAGGACAGTGGTACCAAGAGACCCAGTACTTC,CASSSGVGQWYQETQYF
-,TRBJ2-3,TRBV3-1,few,TGTGCCAGCAGCCAGCTGAGCGATGAAGCAGATACGCAGTATTTT,CASSQLSDEADTQYF
-,TRBJ2-2,TRBV4-3,few,TGCGCCAGCAGCCAAGATCTAGGTTACACCGGGGAGCTGTTTTTT,CASSQDLGYTGELFF
TRBD2,TRBJ2-1,TRBV10-3,few,TGTGCCATCACGCCTAGCGGGGACTACAATGAGCAGTTCTTC,CAITPSGDYNEQFF
-,TRBJ2-3,TRBV7-2,-,TGTGCCAGCAGCTTAGATGGGGGTCCATATGATACGCAGTATTTT,CASSLDGGPYDTQYF
TRBD1,TRBJ2-5,TRBV3-1,-,TGTGCCAGCAGCCAACCGAGACAGGGTATAGAGACCCAGTACTTC,CASSQPRQGIETQYF
TRBD2,TRBJ2-1,TRBV12-3/TRBV12-4,many,TGTGCCAGCAGTTTACTAGCGGGCCGCCAACCGGGTGGAAACTTC,CASSLLAGRQPGGNF
TRBD2,TRBJ2-7,TRBV5-1,once,TGCGCCAGCAGCTTGAATACAGCGGGGGGGGCCTACGAGCAGTACTTC,CASSLNTAGGAYEQYF
-,TRBJ2-2,TRBV5-8,few,TGTGCCAGCAGCTTGACGCCCAGAGGGGAGCTGTTTTTT,CASSLTPRGELFF
-,TRBJ2-4,TRBV12-3/TRBV12-4,-,TGTGCCAGCAGTTTGATCCAGACACTAGCCAAAAACATTCAGTACTTC,CASSLIQTLAKNIQYF
TRBD2,TRBJ2-4,TRBV20-1,few,TGCAGTGCTAGGGGGGAGGGAGCCAAAAACATTCAGTACTTC,CSARGEGAKNIQYF
TRBD1,TRBJ2-5,TRBV9,many,TGTGCCAGCAGCGTAGACCCCGGGACAGGGGGCCGAAAGACCCAGTACTTC,CASSVDPGTGGRKTQYF
TRBD1,TRBJ1-6,TRBV6-1,few,TGTGCCAGCAGCTCCGGGACAGGGAATTCACCCCTCCACTTT,CASSSGTGNSPLHF